These 20 T cell receptor beta chains were sequenced from one sample in a study of T cells in Graves' hyperthyroidism and ophthalmopathy. RNA transcripts provided the source from which TCR beta CDR3 regions were amplified. When the TCR CDR3 underwent first-round RT-PCR, the HTBI primer set was used. One entry per CDR3 protein, called by TCRdb with MiXCR from the multiplex PCR reads. Counted here are over 300,000 distinct CDR3 sequences, 11% to 15% occurring once; the ten biggest clones make up approximately 10%. Sequenced material: blood. All receptors come from a woman aged 55-69 years with Graves' hyperthyroidism.

The table lists this clonotype with a few counts. This sequence joins TRBV6-1 and TRBJ1-5; no clear D. CDR1 and CDR2 from the germline V gene are MNHNS and SASEGT. Deletions cut 6 bases from V and 6 bases from J, with 12 bases between. This CDR3 has 13 amino acids. CDR3 region: CASSAEDGQPQHF. CDR3 bases: TGTGCCAGCAGCGCCGAGGATGGTCAGCCCCAGCATTTT.

This clonotype has more than one count but fewer than ten. The chain carries TRBV4-1 and TRBJ2-1; 9 bases are shared with TRBD2. Germline V gives CDR1 MGHRA, CDR2 YSYEKL. V lost 1 base to trimming and J lost 6 bases; unmatched junction nucleotides: 7. The CDR3 spans 16 residues. The CDR3 region is CASSQGQREAGNEQFF. CDR3 bases: TGCGCCAGCAGCCAAGGACAGCGGGAGGCCGGCAATGAGCAGTTCTTC.

This sequence joins TRBV19 and TRBJ2-1, with D perhaps being TRBD1 or TRBD2 (5 bases each). CDR1 and CDR2 (germline): LNHDA, SQIVND (reference sequence). This CDR3 comprises 16 residues. Trimming removed 5 bases at V and 7 bases at J, with 21 bases between. CDR3 in DNA: TGTGCCAGTAGTCTACAAGGGCTGGGGACCGGGAATGAGCAGTTCTTC. This gives the protein CASSLQGLGTGNEQFF.

This clonotype was detected many times. The chain has TRBV11-2 and TRBJ2-1; D not resolved. The CDR3 contains 12 residues. The germline gives CDR1 SGHAT, CDR2 FQNNGV. V lost 1 base and J 8 bases, leaving 6 bases between the germline ends. CDR3 DNA sequence: TGTGCCAGCAGCTTAGTACGAGATGAGCAGTTCTTC. This sequence encodes CASSLVRDEQFF.

This clonotype was seen ten or more times. The chain uses TRBV12-3 or TRBV12-4 and TRBJ1-6, with 8 nucleotides matching TRBD1. CDR3 size: 15 residues. After removal of 0 bases from V and 13 bases from J, the junction contained 8 bases not matched to a gene. The CDR3 loop is CASSLAGQANRPLHF. As DNA, the CDR3 is TGTGCCAGCAGTTTAGCGGGACAGGCCAACCGCCCCCTCCACTTT.

This clonotype was seen a few times. The chain employs TRBV7-9 and TRBJ2-5, with a tentative D call TRBD1 (6 bases). Looked up from germline, CDR1 is SEHNR and CDR2 is FQNEAQ (reference sequence). The CDR3 runs to 14 residues. The ends were cut back, 4 bases at V and 5 bases at J, with 14 bases in the middle. This chain's CDR3 is CASSYGQRGETQYF. The CDR3 region has the DNA TGTGCCAGCAGCTACGGACAGCGCGGGGAGACCCAGTACTTC.

The chain links TRBV20-1 to TRBJ2-7; 7 bases line up with TRBD2. The CDR3 length is 15 residues. Germline CDR1 is DFQATT and CDR2 is SNEGSKA (reference sequence). Losses at the gene ends were 0 bases for V and 1 base for J; bases not matched to a gene: 6. CDR3 loop: CSARDSRDYSYEQYF. CDR3 bases: TGCAGTGCTAGAGACTCCCGGGACTATTCCTACGAGCAGTACTTC.

This clonotype has ten or more counts. V is TRBV3-1 and J is TRBJ1-1, with D possibly TRBD1 on 5 matching bases. V was cut by 2 bases and J by 3 bases, with 10 bases left in between. CDR1 is LGHDT and CDR2 is YNNKEL in the germline V gene (reference sequence). The CDR3 consists of 14 residues. The CDR3 spells CASSQQGSDTEAFF. The CDR3, as DNA: TGTGCCAGCAGCCAACAGGGTTCGGACACTGAAGCTTTCTTT.

This clonotype has at least ten counts. The chain combines TRBV28 with TRBJ1-1, with D perhaps TRBD1 (5 bases). V was clipped by 10 bases and J by 2 bases, with 17 bases between them. Germline V gene data show CDR1 as MDHEN and CDR2 as SYDVKM. This CDR3 has 14 amino acids. This chain's CDR3 is CATLSGTANTEAFF. CDR3 coding DNA: TGTGCCACCCTATCCGGGACGGCTAACACTGAAGCTTTCTTT.

The chain has TRBV27 and TRBJ1-5; 10 nucleotides agree with TRBD1. The CDR3 is 15 residues long. Germline values: CDR1 MNHEY, CDR2 SMNVEV (reference sequence). With V trimmed by 5 bases and J by 3 bases, 4 bases remained unmatched. DNA for the CDR3: TGTGCCAGCAGTCACGGGACAGGGGCCAATCAGCCCCAGCATTTT. This sequence encodes CASSHGTGANQPQHF.

This clonotype was detected a few times. The CDR3 DNA is TGTGCCATCAGTGAGTCGGGGTATTCGACAGATACGCAGTATTTT. Translated: CAISESGYSTDTQYF. The chain recombines TRBV10-3 with TRBJ2-3; D gene ambiguous. Deletions cut 0 bases from V and 3 bases from J, with 10 bases between. This CDR3 has 15 amino acids. Per germline, CDR1 ENHRY and CDR2 SYGVKD.

This clonotype has a count of ten or more. J is TRBJ2-5 and V is TRBV11-2, with 7 positions matching TRBD1. V gave up 5 bases and J gave up 4 bases; unmatched junction bases: 10. Germline CDR1 and CDR2: SGHAT and FQNNGV. This CDR3 has 15 residues. The CDR3 protein is CASSTRTGRRETQYF. CDR3 in DNA: TGTGCCAGCAGCACCCGGACAGGCCGCAGAGAGACCCAGTACTTC.

In this sample, this clonotype turned up many times. CDR3 sequence reads: CASSIGTAVQYF. DNA of the CDR3: TGTGCCAGCAGCATCGGGACAGCAGTTCAGTACTTC. The chain carries TRBV7-2 and TRBJ2-4; 7 positions match TRBD1. The V segment lost 5 bases and the J segment 11 bases; nucleotides outside the gene matches: 6. Germline V CDR1 and CDR2: SGHTA, FQGNSA. The CDR3 sequence is 12 residues long. The entire variable domain, with the rest obtained from reference TRBV7-2 and TRBJ2-4, is as follows: GAGVSQSPSNKVTEKGKDVELRCDPISGHTALYWYRQSLGQGLEFLIYFQGNSAPDKSGLPSDRFSAERTGGSVSTLTIQRTQQEDSAVYLCASSIGTAVQYFGAGTRLSVL.

This clonotype has ten or more counts. The chain is built from TRBV28 and TRBJ2-7; no clear D. The CDR3 loop spans 13 amino acids. Trimming took off 8 bases at V and 1 base at J, with 12 bases between the two ends. The germline CDR1 and CDR2 sequences are MDHEN and SYDVKM. DNA for the CDR3: TGTGCCAGCGGCACAATAAGGTCCTACGAGCAGTACTTC. Amino acid sequence: CASGTIRSYEQYF.

This chain uses TRBV3-1 with TRBJ1-4; 9 bases map to TRBD1. The CDR3 spans 14 residues. Germline CDR1 and CDR2: LGHDT and YNNKEL (reference sequence). J gave up 7 bases and V 6 bases, and 6 bases lay outside the gene matches. The CDR3 nucleotides are TGTGCCAGCAGTAACAGGGGGCTGAGTGAAAAACTGTTTTTT. Translated: CASSNRGLSEKLFF.

The sample holds a few counts of this clonotype. This chain connects TRBV4-1 to TRBJ2-1; no definite D call. The CDR3 is 17 residues long. Germline V CDR1 and CDR2: MGHRA, YSYEKL. Trimming cost V 1 base and J 2 bases, with 15 bases left between them. CDR3 DNA sequence: TGCGCCAGCAGCCAAGGTTGGGCCCGAGGACCCTACAATGAGCAGTTCTTC. Its translation is CASSQGWARGPYNEQFF.

This clonotype was picked up many times. The rearrangement links TRBV2 to TRBJ2-3, with 9 bases identical to TRBD2. The CDR3 has 16 residues. V trimming: 4 bases; J trimming: 2 bases; junction bases outside the gene matches: 7. The germline V gene encodes CDR1 SNHLY and CDR2 FYNNEI. DNA of the CDR3: TGTGCCAGCAGTGGGGGACCGGGACTAGCCACAGATACGCAGTATTTT. It yields the protein CASSGGPGLATDTQYF.

This clonotype came up many times. This chain connects TRBV10-1 to TRBJ2-1, with D possibly being TRBD1 (5 bases). Germline CDR1 WNHNN, CDR2 SYGVQD (reference sequence). The ends were cut back, 4 bases at V and 2 bases at J, with 6 bases in the middle. This CDR3 is 13 amino acids long. CDR3 bases: TGCGCCAGCAGTGCAGGGACCTACAATGAGCAGTTCTTC. Translated, it gives CASSAGTYNEQFF.

In this sample, this clonotype turned up a few times. The V gene is TRBV19, the J gene TRBJ2-7, with 9 bases matching TRBD2. The V gene's germline CDR1 is LNHDA and CDR2 SQIVND (reference sequence). This CDR3 is built from 14 residues. V was pared by 7 bases and J by 3 bases, with 7 bases of the junction left unmatched. CDR3 coding DNA: TGTGCCAGTATTGCGGGAGGGCCGTTCTACGAGCAGTACTTC. This gives the protein CASIAGGPFYEQYF.

Note on this clonotype: An end of the junction does not agree with germline; a read error may underlie this. The chain uses TRBV3-1 and TRBJ2-7; perhaps TRBD2 as D (5 bases). This CDR3 contains 15 residues. Germline CDR1 is LGHDT and CDR2 is YNNKEL (reference sequence). The CDR3 reads CACSQAPGSHYEQYF. CDR3 DNA: TGTGCCTGCAGCCAAGCCCCGGGATCCCACTACGAGCAGTACTTC.